The TCR beta chain under discussion was sequenced for a study of T cell clones after liver transplantation. Study background: Graft-donor-reactive sequences were compared with third-party-reactive TCRbeta sequences from pre-transplant mixed lymphocyte reactions. Tolerant meant at least one year fully off immunosuppression without liver enzymes above twice normal. Draws occurred before transplant, before withdrawal, and after complete or failed withdrawal.

V lost 1 base, J lost 7 bases, and 2 bases stayed unmatched. Germline lookup yields CDR1 LGHNA and CDR2 YSLEER. This CDR3 is 13 amino acids long. Profiled with immunoSEQ multiplex PCR; TCRdb holds only in-frame clones, not every one. Here the sample spans more than 95,000 clones, approximately 85% being singletons. The chain links TRBV4-3 to TRBJ2-7, with 9 bases aligning to TRBD1. Sample: CD4+ T cells from blood, taken before liver transplant. The sequence came from a human donor who received a liver transplant. CDR3 DNA sequence: TGCGCCAGCAGCCAAGGACAGGGGGAAGAGCAGTACTTC. This encodes CASSQGQGEEQYF.